This paragraph reports one T cell receptor beta chain. Its cognate antigen is unknown. Sequencing was performed with immunoSEQ multiplex PCR; in TCRdb, only in-frame clones are kept and a portion is missing. The repertoire has approximately 40,000 clones, 85% to 95% of them found once; the top ten carry about 0.12%. This entry is derived from a study of human thymus T cells. All donors were healthy Finnish infants who were undergoing corrective surgery to treat congenital heart defects. Study findings and constraints: The authors found apparently biased V and J gene usage in thymic and blood repertoires.

Trimming took 1 base from V and 7 from J; bases not matched to a gene: 8. Germline assignment: CDR1 MNHNS and CDR2 SASEGT. The CDR3 totals 17 residues. The source is a boy under two years old with a congenital heart defect but otherwise immunologically healthy. Sequencing input: blood. The chain links TRBV6-1 to TRBJ2-1, with 12 positions matching TRBD2. For the CDR3, the DNA is TGTGCCAGCAGTGAAGGGCTAGCGGGGGGGGTATGGAATGAGCAGTTCTTC. Translating gives CASSEGLAGGVWNEQFF.